These 25 T cell receptor beta chains originate from one sample sequenced in a study of CD8 T cells in ankylosing spondylitis. MiXCR, applied by TCRdb to the 5' RACE reads, yields one record per CDR3 protein. The repertoire has some 220,000 distinct CDR3 sequences, approximately 8% of them found once; the top ten carry 4.8%. Sequences were obtained from blood, either unsorted or a sorted T cell fraction (not recorded which). These receptors were taken from a female donor with ankylosing spondylitis or in good health (not recorded which).

This clonotype was counted ten times or more. The chain carries TRBV10-3 and TRBJ1-5; D call uncertain. Trimming pared 3 bases from V and 4 bases from J, leaving 13 bases between. Germline values: CDR1 ENHRY, CDR2 SYGVKD. CDR3 size: 15 residues. CDR3 DNA sequence: TGTGCCATCAGTGATTTCGCGGGTTCAAATCAGCCCCAGCATTTT. Amino acids: CAISDFAGSNQPQHF.

This clonotype has more than one count but fewer than ten. The chain links TRBV7-6 to TRBJ2-5, with 10 bases lining up with TRBD2. The germline V gene has CDR1 SGHVS and CDR2 FNYEAQ. The J segment lost 4 bases and the V segment lost 2 bases, leaving 16 bases of the junction unmatched. This CDR3 contains 19 residues. The CDR3 is CASSLLPGLPSGRGETQYF. The CDR3 region has the DNA TGTGCCAGCAGCTTACTTCCCGGACTGCCTAGCGGGAGAGGAGAGACCCAGTACTTC.

This clonotype was seen ten or more times. The chain carries TRBV5-1 and TRBJ2-2; D possibly corresponds to TRBD1 (6 bases). The germline gives CDR1 SGHRS, CDR2 YFSETQ. V was shortened by 3 bases and J by 5 bases, with 14 bases between the two germline ends. This CDR3 spans 15 amino acids. The CDR3 is CASSSLQGRTGELFF. For the CDR3, the DNA is TGCGCCAGCAGCTCCCTACAGGGCCGGACCGGGGAGCTGTTTTTT. Supplemented by reference TRBV5-1 and TRBJ2-2, the full variable domain reads KAGVTQTPRYLIKTRGQQVTLSCSPISGHRSVSWYQQTPGQGLQFLFEYFSETQRNKGNFPGRFSGRQFSNSRSEMNVSTLELGDSALYLCASSSLQGRTGELFFGEGSRLTVL.

This clonotype was counted at least ten times. This chain uses TRBV6-2 or TRBV6-3 with TRBJ2-1, with TRBD2 matching over 10 bases. Per the germline V gene, CDR1 is MNHEY and CDR2 is SVGEGT. The CDR3 spans 20 residues. J lost 3 bases, V lost 0 bases, and 14 bases had no gene match. CDR3 coding DNA: TGTGCCAGCAGTTACTCGATTCTTCCCTCAGGACTAGCGGACTACAATGAGCAGTTCTTC. It yields the protein CASSYSILPSGLADYNEQFF.

This clonotype appeared many times. The rearrangement links TRBV7-2 to TRBJ1-2; 10 bases align to TRBD1. After removal of 1 base from V and 5 bases from J, the junction contained 4 bases not matched to a gene. The CDR3 is 15 amino acids. Looked up from germline, CDR1 is SGHTA and CDR2 is FQGNSA. CDR3 in amino acids: CASSLGQGARYGYTF. CDR3 coding DNA: TGTGCCAGCAGCTTAGGACAGGGGGCGCGTTATGGCTACACCTTC.

This chain connects TRBV6-5 to TRBJ1-1; 7 bases are a match to TRBD1. CDR1 and CDR2 from the germline V gene are MNHEY and SVGAGI. The junction had 14 bases not matched to a gene; V was cut back by 4 bases and J by 0 bases. The length of the CDR3 is 18 residues. Here the CDR3 reads CASSSDRQGHAMNTEAFF. CDR3 DNA sequence: TGTGCCAGCAGTTCCGATAGACAGGGCCATGCAATGAACACTGAAGCTTTCTTT.

In the case of this clonotype: One base away lies a much larger clone, so this may be a sequencing read error. The rearrangement uses TRBV27 and TRBJ2-3, with a possible D match to TRBD2 (6 bases). V lost 4 bases and J 4 bases, leaving 24 bases between the germline ends. Per germline, CDR1 MNHEY and CDR2 SMNVEV (reference sequence). The CDR3 sequence is 18 residues long. The CDR3 protein is CASSSSLASDLRADTQYF. CDR3 coding DNA: TGTGCCAGCAGTTCATCGCTGGCTAGCGACTTGAGGGCAGATACGCAGTATTTT.

This clonotype was recorded at least ten times. V gene TRBV7-8 combines with J gene TRBJ1-1, with D tentatively TRBD1 (5 bases). V lost 1 base, J lost 4 bases, and 13 bases lay in between. CDR3 length equals 15 residues. The germline V gene has CDR1 SGHVS and CDR2 FQNEAQ. CDR3: CASSLVQGIFTEAFF. The CDR3 DNA sequence: TGTGCCAGCAGCTTAGTCCAGGGAATCTTCACTGAAGCTTTCTTT.

This chain links TRBV11-2 with TRBJ2-1; no reliable D call. The V end lost 3 bases, the J end lost 12 bases, and 9 bases lay between the germline ends. The CDR3 spans 11 residues. Germline-derived CDR1 and CDR2 are SGHAT and FQNNGV. The CDR3 loop is CASSFSTAQFF. Written as DNA, the CDR3 is TGTGCCAGCAGCTTCTCTACGGCGCAGTTCTTC.

With respect to this clonotype: The CDR3 carries no conserved terminal phenylalanine or tryptophan, so it likely arises from a read error. The V call is TRBV29-1, the J call TRBJ2-1, with D perhaps TRBD1 (5 bases). This CDR3 is built from 12 residues. The germline gives CDR1 SQVTM, CDR2 ANQGSEA. Trimming shortened V by 3 bases and J by 10 bases, and 13 bases separated the two germline ends. CDR3 bases: TGCAGCGTTGATGGGGCAGGGTGGGAGCAGTTCCTC. Its translation is CSVDGAGWEQFL.

This clonotype was observed at least ten times. J is TRBJ2-1 and V is TRBV9; 16 bases align to TRBD2. The V and J ends lost 6 bases and 10 bases, in that order; junction bases with no gene match: 7. The CDR3 extends over 15 amino acids. The germline CDR1 and CDR2 sequences are SGDLS and YYNGEE. The chain's CDR3 is CASNPGLAGGLEQFF. CDR3 in DNA: TGTGCCAGCAACCCGGGACTAGCGGGAGGGTTAGAGCAGTTCTTC.

The chain couples TRBV13 to TRBJ2-2; D gene ambiguous. V lost 5 bases, J lost 3 bases, and 7 bases lay in between. This CDR3 is built from 13 residues. Germline values: CDR1 PRHDT, CDR2 FYEKMQ (reference sequence). CDR3 sequence reads: CASSPPDTGELFF. The CDR3 DNA follows: TGTGCCAGCAGCCCTCCCGACACCGGGGAGCTGTTTTTT.

On this clonotype itself: Since a much larger clone is just one base distant, this may be a read error. The chain carries TRBV29-1 and TRBJ2-5; weak D call: TRBD1 (5 bases). The CDR3 runs 13 residues. V dropped 7 bases and J dropped 9 bases, with 21 bases sitting between them. Germline assignment: CDR1 SQVTM and CDR2 ANQGSEA. CDR3 protein: CSARAPNVRSQYF. CDR3 sequence (DNA): TGCAGCGCCAGGGCGCCGAACGTTAGGTCCCAGTACTTC.

The table lists this clonotype with many counts. The chain recombines TRBV15 with TRBJ1-1; unclear D gene. CDR1 LNHNV and CDR2 YYDKDF come from the germline V gene (reference sequence). The CDR3 contains 14 residues. Trimming shortened V by 4 bases and J by 1 base, and 10 bases separated the two germline ends. CDR3: CATSIMRGNTEAFF. DNA for the CDR3: TGTGCCACCAGCATCATGCGGGGGAACACTGAAGCTTTCTTT.

The table lists this clonotype with many counts. The chain is built from TRBV5-1 and TRBJ2-5; maybe TRBD2 (5 bases). CDR3 length: 12 amino acids. Germline loops: CDR1 SGHRS, CDR2 YFSETQ. The V end was cut by 5 bases, the J end by 5 bases, with 10 bases between. The DNA of the CDR3 is TGCGCCAGCAGTGGGAGTCGGGAGACCCAGTACTTC. This codes for CASSGSRETQYF.

This clonotype was seen at least ten times. This chain connects TRBV20-1 to TRBJ2-3; D remains ambiguous. CDR3 length: 13 residues. In germline, CDR1 is DFQATT, CDR2 SNEGSKA (reference sequence). V lost 8 bases to trimming and J lost 0 bases, with 12 bases between them. CDR3 amino acids: CSTCPTSTDTQYF. CDR3 DNA sequence: TGCAGTACATGCCCGACCAGCACAGATACGCAGTATTTT.

CDR3 amino acids: CSVGIASSYEQYF. The CDR3 bases are TGCAGCGTTGGGATAGCTTCTTCCTACGAGCAGTACTTC. The V call is TRBV29-1, the J call TRBJ2-7, with unresolved D. The CDR3 is 13 amino acids. The V gene's germline CDR1 is SQVTM and CDR2 ANQGSEA. Trimming took off 4 bases at V and 1 base at J, with 11 bases between the two ends.

This clonotype was detected ten times or more. The chain is built from TRBV20-1 and TRBJ1-2, with TRBD1 matching 7 bases. This CDR3 comprises 14 residues. Trimming took 2 bases from V and 8 from J; bases not matched to a gene: 11. Germline CDR1 and CDR2: DFQATT and SNEGSKA (reference sequence). As DNA, the CDR3 is TGCAGTGCTAGACCCGACGGGGGACAGAGGGGCTACACCTTC. It yields the protein CSARPDGGQRGYTF.

This clonotype was detected ten times or more. The chain recombines TRBV7-9 with TRBJ1-6; unclear D gene. The CDR3 consists of 13 residues. Trimming cost V 5 bases and J 7 bases, with 9 bases left between them. Germline V CDR1 and CDR2: SEHNR, FQNEAQ (reference sequence). This chain's CDR3 is CASSTRLNSPLHF. The CDR3, as DNA: TGTGCCAGCAGCACCCGATTAAATTCACCCCTCCACTTT.

This clonotype was observed at least ten times. The chain couples TRBV28 to TRBJ1-1; 7 nucleotides match TRBD1. The CDR3 consists of 15 residues. Germline-derived CDR1 and CDR2 are MDHEN and SYDVKM. After removal of 6 bases from V and 4 bases from J, the junction contained 11 bases not matched to a gene. The CDR3 nucleotides read TGTGCCAGCAGACCCCGACAGGGTGAAGGCACTGAAGCTTTCTTT. It codes for CASRPRQGEGTEAFF.

A remark on this clonotype: This may stem from a read error, because a much larger clone lies one nucleotide away. The rearrangement uses TRBV18 and TRBJ2-3; tentatively, D is TRBD1 or TRBD2 (5 bases each). This CDR3 is 15 amino acids long. CDR1 and CDR2 from the germline V gene are KGHSH and LQKENI. The CDR3 DNA reads TGTGTCAGCTCACCGGGGCAACCAAGCACAGATACGCAGTATTTT. It codes for CVSSPGQPSTDTQYF.

This clonotype appeared many times. The chain is built from TRBV30 and TRBJ1-3; D not resolved. The CDR3 spans 16 residues. The V gene's germline CDR1 is GTSNPN and CDR2 SVGIG (reference sequence). V lost 0 bases and J lost 2, with 14 bases in between. The CDR3 region is CAWSVDITPPGNTIYF. CDR3 bases: TGTGCCTGGAGTGTTGACATTACCCCCCCTGGAAACACCATATATTTT.

This clonotype was found a few times. The chain recombines TRBV19 with TRBJ2-4; D is possibly TRBD1 or TRBD2 (5 bases each). This CDR3 has 15 residues. Germline CDR1 LNHDA, CDR2 SQIVND (reference sequence). V dropped 7 bases and J dropped 0 bases, with 13 bases sitting between them. The DNA of the CDR3 is TGTGCCAGTAATCCAGGGACCTTAGCCAAAAACATTCAGTACTTC. Its translation: CASNPGTLAKNIQYF.

This clonotype was seen at least ten times. This chain joins TRBV9 and TRBJ2-3; D is unresolved. This CDR3 contains 12 residues. V was pared by 3 bases and J by 2 bases, with 4 bases between. Looked up from germline, CDR1 is SGDLS and CDR2 is YYNGEE. CDR3 region: CASSGNTDTQYF. The CDR3 bases are TGTGCCAGCAGCGGCAACACAGATACGCAGTATTTT.

This clonotype was seen repeatedly, ten times or more. V gene TRBV29-1 combines with J gene TRBJ1-1; no clear D. The V gene lost 4 bases and the J gene lost 1 base, with 7 bases spanning the gap. From germline, CDR1 is SQVTM and CDR2 ANQGSEA. The CDR3 totals 12 residues. The CDR3 sequence: CSVVTGNTEAFF. CDR3 nucleotide sequence: TGCAGCGTTGTTACGGGGAACACTGAAGCTTTCTTT.